This TCR beta chain was observed in a study of cytomegalovirus exposure and HLA in healthy donors. The PCR employed 60 Vbeta primers together with 13 Jbeta primers. Measured with immunoSEQ multiplex PCR; TCRdb has only the in-frame clones, and not every one. The sample carries some 180,000 clones, around 83% recorded once. Sample: PBMCs. This receptor was identified in a man aged 35 to 55 in good health and CMV-seropositive.

The CDR3 here is CASSSTGGAGSPLHF. CDR3 sequence (DNA): TGTGCCAGCAGCTCCACAGGGGGCGCGGGTTCACCCCTCCACTTT. The rearrangement links TRBV7-3 to TRBJ1-6, with 9 bases fitting TRBD1. Trimming took 4 bases from V and 9 from J; bases not matched to a gene: 7. Germline CDR1 SGHTA, CDR2 FQGTGA. The CDR3 covers 15 residues. Full variable domain (missing parts from reference TRBV7-3 and TRBJ1-6): GAGVSQTPSNKVTEKGKYVELRCDPISGHTALYWYRQSLGQGPEFLIYFQGTGAADDSGLPNDRFFAVRPEGSVSTLKIQRTERGDSAVYLCASSSTGGAGSPLHFGNGTRLTVT.